A single T cell receptor (beta chain) is shown here with its context. Its antigen is unidentified. The sample holds other DNA sequences that translate to the same CDR3. V shed 0 bases, J shed 4 bases, and the junction held 7 bases outside the gene matches. Germline V gene lookup returns CDR1 LNHNV and CDR2 YYDKDF (reference sequence). CDR3 length: 16 amino acids. This sample is part of a study of shared clonotypes between healthy human individuals. Some clones are missing from TCRdb's copy, which holds only in-frame ones; the method was immunoSEQ multiplex PCR. In the table there are millions of clones, about 92% of which are singletons. Findings and caveats of the study: Sorted-subset sequencing was shown by rarefaction to be incomplete despite large depth.

The TCR originated in a young man in good health. The specimen sequenced was naive CD4+ T cells sorted from blood. This sample's subset: CD45RA+ positively selected. This chain uses TRBV15 with TRBJ2-3; 7 bases are shared with TRBD2. Written as DNA, the CDR3 is TGTGCCACCAGCAGAGATCGACTAGCTTTAGCAGATACGCAGTATTTT. Translating it yields CATSRDRLALADTQYF. The full variable domain, rest sourced from reference TRBV15 and TRBJ2-3, is DAMVIQNPRYQVTQFGKPVTLSCSQTLNHNVMYWYQQKSSQAPKLLFHYYDKDFNNEADTPDNFQSRRPNTSFCFLDIRSPGLGDTAMYLCATSRDRLALADTQYFGPGTRLTVL.